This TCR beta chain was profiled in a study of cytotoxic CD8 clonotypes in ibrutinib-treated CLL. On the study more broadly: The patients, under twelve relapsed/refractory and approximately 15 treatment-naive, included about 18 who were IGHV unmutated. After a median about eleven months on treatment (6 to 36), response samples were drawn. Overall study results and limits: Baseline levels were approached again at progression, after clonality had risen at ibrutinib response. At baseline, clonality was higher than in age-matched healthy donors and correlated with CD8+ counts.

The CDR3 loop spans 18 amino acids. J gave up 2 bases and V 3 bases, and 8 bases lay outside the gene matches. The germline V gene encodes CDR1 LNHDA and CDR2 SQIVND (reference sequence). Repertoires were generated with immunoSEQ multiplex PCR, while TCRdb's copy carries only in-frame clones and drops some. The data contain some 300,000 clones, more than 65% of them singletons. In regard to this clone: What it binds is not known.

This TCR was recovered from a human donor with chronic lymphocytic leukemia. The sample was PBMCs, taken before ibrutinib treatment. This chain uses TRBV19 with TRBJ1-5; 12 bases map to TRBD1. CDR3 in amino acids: CASSMMGQGAQGNQPQHF. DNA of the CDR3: TGTGCCAGTAGTATGATGGGACAGGGGGCTCAGGGCAATCAGCCCCAGCATTTT.